A selection of T cell receptor beta chains follows, all from one sample in a study of human T cells and chemical hapten exposure. Each CDR3 protein is one row after TCRdb ran MiXCR on the RACE reads. The data contain 150,000 to 200,000 distinct CDR3 sequences, roughly 30% of them singletons. The material was whole blood, obtained in connection with sensitization to the hapten diphenylcyclopropenone (DPC). The receptors were gathered from a young woman with alopecia areata. Some clones in this sample may be carry-over from other donors' samples. CDR3s include the opening cysteine and the closing phenylalanine or tryptophan. Each record gives: D gene, V gene, clone size, J gene, CDR3 protein, CDR3 DNA. The D gene is left open where the match is weak. Expanded clones get a size class; other rows say once, few or many, or leave the size out.

-,TRBV5-1,few,TRBJ2-3,CASSLGPGITDTQYF,TGCGCCAGCAGCTTGGGTCCGGGGATCACAGATACGCAGTATTTT
-,TRBV29-1,-,TRBJ2-4,CSVLKGLAKNIQYF,TGCAGCGTTCTAAAGGGCCTAGCCAAAAACATTCAGTACTTC
-,TRBV28,few,TRBJ1-5,CASSWGFSQPQHF,TGTGCCAGCAGTTGGGGGTTTAGTCAGCCCCAGCATTTT
TRBD1,TRBV7-2,-,TRBJ1-1,CASSLVGRGRHTEAFF,TGTGCCAGCAGCTTAGTGGGCAGGGGGCGGCACACTGAAGCTTTCTTT
-,TRBV12-3/TRBV12-4,-,TRBJ2-1,CASSSGANEQFF,TGTGCCAGCAGTTCAGGGGCCAATGAGCAGTTCTTC
TRBD1,TRBV5-1,-,TRBJ2-3,CASSWDRNTDTQYF,TGCGCCAGCAGCTGGGACAGAAACACAGATACGCAGTATTTT
TRBD1,TRBV2,-,TRBJ1-5,CASSEDRGDQPQHF,TGTGCCAGCAGCGAGGACAGGGGGGATCAGCCCCAGCATTTT
TRBD1,TRBV29-1,-,TRBJ2-1,CSGAGGQGTNGEQFF,TGCAGCGGGGCCGGGGGACAGGGAACTAATGGTGAGCAGTTCTTC
TRBD1,TRBV20-1,-,TRBJ1-5,CSAIGTGGRNQPQHF,TGCAGTGCAATTGGGACAGGGGGCCGCAATCAGCCCCAGCATTTT
TRBD1,TRBV7-9,-,TRBJ2-3,CASSSTGIGTDTQYF,TGTGCCAGCAGTTCGACAGGGATCGGGACAGATACGCAGTATTTT
TRBD1,TRBV6-2/TRBV6-3,-,TRBJ1-5,CASSSGTGPLAGNQPQHF,TGTGCCAGCAGTTCCGGGACAGGTCCTCTCGCGGGCAATCAGCCCCAGCATTTT
-,TRBV6-2/TRBV6-3,-,TRBJ2-7,CASSYGFNYEQYF,TGTGCCAGCAGTTACGGCTTCAATTACGAGCAGTACTTC
-,TRBV20-1,-,TRBJ1-6,CTGWTALNSPLHF,TGCACTGGCTGGACAGCGTTAAATTCACCCCTCCACTTT
TRBD2,TRBV24-1,-,TRBJ2-3,CATSDSLSSGIADTQYF,TGTGCCACCAGTGATTCCCTGTCGAGCGGGATAGCAGATACGCAGTATTTT
-,TRBV9,few,TRBJ2-1,CASSVVGSGRSYNEQFF,TGTGCCAGCAGCGTAGTCGGTAGCGGTCGCTCCTACAATGAGCAGTTCTTC
TRBD1,TRBV29-1,-,TRBJ2-5,CSAATGEGTQYF,TGCAGCGCAGCGACAGGGGAAGGGACCCAGTACTTC
TRBD2,TRBV27,few,TRBJ2-2,CASSLIGLAGSNGELFF,TGTGCCAGCAGTTTAATAGGACTAGCGGGGTCTAACGGGGAGCTGTTTTTT
-,TRBV28,-,TRBJ2-5,CASSIATVPRTQYF,TGTGCCAGCAGTATAGCGACAGTTCCCCGGACCCAGTACTTC
-,TRBV20-1,-,TRBJ1-1,CSARQVNRNTEAFF,TGCAGTGCTAGGCAGGTAAATCGGAACACTGAAGCTTTCTTT
TRBD2,TRBV5-1,-,TRBJ2-1,CASSSGTSEVYEQFF,TGCGCCAGCAGCTCCGGGACTAGCGAAGTCTATGAGCAGTTCTTC